This TCR beta chain derives from a study of blood T cell repertoires in COVID-19 (dated by TCRdb to about 2020). At the level of the whole study: Samples covering the acute and convalescent phases of COVID-19 were provided by collaborators in the United States, Italy and Spain. The repertoires were made available in a free public database intended to serve as a resource for research on the immune response to SARS-CoV-2. Samples were obtained from the ongoing ImmuneRACE study (first 160 participants) and from about 1,300 subjects provided by 6 global collaborators. The material from the prospective study consisted of cDNA or gDNA derived from T cells, B-cell-depleted T cells, or PBMCs. The sample metadata nearly always contained a de-identified subject ID, COVID-19 status, age in years and sex. The dataset comprised deeply sampled blood TCRbeta repertoires from subjects exposed to, actively infected with, or recovered from COVID-19. HLA class I and class II types, where available, came from metadata supplied by the sample provider rather than from assay-based typing. General study outcomes and caveats: How much clinical and demographic metadata was included differed by source and by participant, and the metadata was provided uncurated.

Comment on this clone: Its recognized antigen is unknown. No base quality values were provided; no much bigger clone lies one nucleotide off.

The immunoSEQ Assay, a bias-controlled multiplex PCR, was used to amplify TCRbeta CDR3 regions from genomic DNA. For the original study's pipeline: Within the assay, amplification of reference gene primers was used to estimate how many nucleated cells each sample contained. To quantify the absolute abundance of each unique TCRbeta CDR3 rearrangement, sequence reads were collapsed and filtered. For each sample, productive Simpson clonality was calculated by taking the square root of Simpson's diversity index across productive rearrangements. TCRdb mirrors the immuneACCESS table, restricted to in-frame sequences. Some clones are absent from its copies; in checked studies, under half trace to an unresolved V gene, and the reason for the others is unknown. The V and J calls and clone size are taken from that table; D and trimming were inferred from the DNA. The sample records 200,000 to 250,000 clones, around 90% of which are singletons. The ten largest clones represent 0.8% to 0.95% of the sample.

One collaborating source in Seattle enrolled patients during active infection and followed them longitudinally through the course of disease. Whole blood was collected in K2EDTA tubes by collaborating institutions according to the institutions' own protocols. Collaborator samples were shipped for TCRbeta analysis as frozen whole blood, isolated PBMCs, or DNA extracted from either sample type. V gives up 5 bases and J gives up 6 bases, and the segment between their germline ends measures 16 bases. The CDR3 spans 14 residues, from the cysteine through the phenylalanine. Only the CDR3 DNA stays, 42 bases, in frame from base 1. CDR1 and CDR2 were assigned from the germline V gene (reference sequence) as SGHAT and FQDESV.

The TCR was taken from a man aged 25 to 45 with COVID-19, enrolled during active disease. Sequencing was carried out using peripheral blood. The sequence joins TRBV11-1 to TRBJ1-1; the D gene is perhaps TRBD1, from 6 matching bases. The sequence in DNA is TGTGCCAGCAGCCCGAGGACAGTCCTCGCTGAAGCTTTCTTT. It codes for CASSPRTVLAEAFF.